This TCR beta chain was documented in a study of cytomegalovirus exposure and HLA in healthy donors. Study outcomes and limitations: Accurate predictions that matched the HLA-A and HLA-B alleles of most subjects were reportedly made from TCR beta sequences.

Vbeta (60) and Jbeta (13) primers were used in the PCR. This table comes from immunoSEQ multiplex PCR, and its TCRdb copy is limited to in-frame clones, with some not included. The repertoire holds under 150,000 clones, with around three quarters as singletons. For this clone: Its matching antigen is unknown.

The CDR3 consists of 15 residues. Germline values: CDR1 LNHNV, CDR2 YYDKDF (reference sequence). The J segment lost 6 bases and the V segment lost 1 base, leaving 7 bases of the junction unmatched. The receptor was isolated from a woman between 50 and 59 years old in good health and CMV-seronegative. What was sequenced was PBMCs. J is TRBJ1-2 and V is TRBV15; 8 nucleotides agree with TRBD1. Here the CDR3 DNA reads TGTGCCACCAGCAGAGTTTCAGGGGGCGATGATGGCTACACCTTC. This gives the protein CATSRVSGGDDGYTF.